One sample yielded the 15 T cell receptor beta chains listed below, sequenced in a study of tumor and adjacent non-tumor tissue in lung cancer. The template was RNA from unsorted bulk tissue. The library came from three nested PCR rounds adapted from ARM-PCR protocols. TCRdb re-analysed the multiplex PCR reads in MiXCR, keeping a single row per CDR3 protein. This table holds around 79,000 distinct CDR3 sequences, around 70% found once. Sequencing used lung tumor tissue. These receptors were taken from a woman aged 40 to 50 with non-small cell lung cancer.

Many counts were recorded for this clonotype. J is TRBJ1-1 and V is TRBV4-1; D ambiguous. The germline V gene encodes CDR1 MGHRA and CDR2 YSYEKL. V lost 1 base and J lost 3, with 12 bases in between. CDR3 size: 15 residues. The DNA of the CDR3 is TGCGCCAGCAGCCAAGGGGTCGGGTTAGACACTGAAGCTTTCTTT. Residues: CASSQGVGLDTEAFF.

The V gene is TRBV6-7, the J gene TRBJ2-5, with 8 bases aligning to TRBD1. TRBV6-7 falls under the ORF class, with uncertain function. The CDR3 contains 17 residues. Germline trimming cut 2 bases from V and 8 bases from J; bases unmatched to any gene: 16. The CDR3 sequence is CASSYTDRVKYHDTQYF. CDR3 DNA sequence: TGTGCCAGCAGTTACACGGACAGGGTTAAGTACCATGATACCCAGTACTTC.

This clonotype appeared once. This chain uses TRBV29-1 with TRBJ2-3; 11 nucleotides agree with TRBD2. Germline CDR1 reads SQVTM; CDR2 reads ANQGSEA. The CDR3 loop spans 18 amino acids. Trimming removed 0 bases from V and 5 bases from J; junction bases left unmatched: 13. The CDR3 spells CSVEDQGETSGNLDTQYF. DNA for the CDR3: TGCAGCGTTGAAGACCAGGGGGAGACTAGCGGGAACCTAGATACGCAGTATTTT.

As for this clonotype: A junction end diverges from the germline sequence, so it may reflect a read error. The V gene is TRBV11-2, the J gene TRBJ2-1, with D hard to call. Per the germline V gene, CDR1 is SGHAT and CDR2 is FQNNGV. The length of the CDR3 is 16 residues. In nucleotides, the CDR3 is TGTGCCTGCAGCAAGACACCAGCTGCACTGTACAATGAGCAGTTCTTT. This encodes CACSKTPAALYNEQFF.

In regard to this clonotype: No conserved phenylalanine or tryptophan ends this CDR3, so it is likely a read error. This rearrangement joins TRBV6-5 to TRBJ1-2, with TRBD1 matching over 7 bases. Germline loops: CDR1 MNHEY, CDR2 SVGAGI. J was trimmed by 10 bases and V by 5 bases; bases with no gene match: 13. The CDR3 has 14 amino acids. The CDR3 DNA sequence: TGTGCCAGCAGTCCGCGGGACAGCTTTGATGACTACACCCTC. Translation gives CASSPRDSFDDYTL.

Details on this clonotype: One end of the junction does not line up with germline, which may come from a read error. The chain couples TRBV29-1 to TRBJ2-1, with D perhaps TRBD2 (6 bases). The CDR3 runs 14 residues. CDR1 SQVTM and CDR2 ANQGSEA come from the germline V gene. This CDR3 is CSVVSGFSYNEQFF. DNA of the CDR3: TGCAGCGTGGTTAGCGGTTTTTCTTACAATGAGCAGTTCTTT.

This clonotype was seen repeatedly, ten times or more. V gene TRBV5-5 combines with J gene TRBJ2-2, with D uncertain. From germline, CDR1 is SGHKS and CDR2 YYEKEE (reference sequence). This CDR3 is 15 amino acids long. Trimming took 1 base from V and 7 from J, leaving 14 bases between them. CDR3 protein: CASSLIFGHSGELFF. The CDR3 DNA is TGTGCCAGCAGCTTGATTTTTGGCCACAGCGGGGAGCTGTTTTTT.

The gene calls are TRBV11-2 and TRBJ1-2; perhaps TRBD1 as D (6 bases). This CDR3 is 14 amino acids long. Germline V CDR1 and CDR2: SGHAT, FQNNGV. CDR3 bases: TGTGTCTGCTGCTTCAACGGACAGAACTATGGCTACACCTTC. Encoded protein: CVCCFNGQNYGYTF.

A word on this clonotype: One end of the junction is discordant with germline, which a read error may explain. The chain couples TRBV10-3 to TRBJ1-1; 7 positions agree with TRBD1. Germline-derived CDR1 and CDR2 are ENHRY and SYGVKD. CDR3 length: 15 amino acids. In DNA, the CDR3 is TGTGCCATCTGTGGGGGACAGACCTTTAACAGTGAAGCTTTCTTT. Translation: CAICGGQTFNSEAFF.

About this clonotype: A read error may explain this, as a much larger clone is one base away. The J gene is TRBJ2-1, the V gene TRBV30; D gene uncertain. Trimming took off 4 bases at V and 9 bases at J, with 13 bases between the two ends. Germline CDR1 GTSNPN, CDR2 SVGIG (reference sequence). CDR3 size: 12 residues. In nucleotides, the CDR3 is TGTGCCTGGACACGGGTGGGCAGTGAGCAGTTCTTC. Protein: CAWTRVGSEQFF.

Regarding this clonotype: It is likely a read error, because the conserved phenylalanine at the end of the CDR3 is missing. The CDR3 DNA reads as TGCGCCAGCAGCTTAGGCCGGTCGGTAGATGGCTACACCTTA. Its protein is CASSLGRSVDGYTL. The chain joins TRBV11-1 to TRBJ1-2; D remains unclear. The CDR3 spans 14 residues. The V gene's germline CDR1 is SGHAT and CDR2 FQDESV (reference sequence).

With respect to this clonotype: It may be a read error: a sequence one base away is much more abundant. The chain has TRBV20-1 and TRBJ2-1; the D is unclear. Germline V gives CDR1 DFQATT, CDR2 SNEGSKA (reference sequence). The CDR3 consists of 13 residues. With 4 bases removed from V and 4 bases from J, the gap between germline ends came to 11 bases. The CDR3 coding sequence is TGCAGTGCTACTTATGACATTTACAATGAGCAGTTCTTC. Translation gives CSATYDIYNEQFF.

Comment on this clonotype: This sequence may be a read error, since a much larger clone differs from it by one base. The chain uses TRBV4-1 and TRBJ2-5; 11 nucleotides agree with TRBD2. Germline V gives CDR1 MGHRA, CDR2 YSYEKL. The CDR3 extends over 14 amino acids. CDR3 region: CPGSLGTSGETQYF. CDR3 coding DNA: TGCCCCGGCAGCCTAGGGACTAGCGGAGAGACCCAGTACTTC.

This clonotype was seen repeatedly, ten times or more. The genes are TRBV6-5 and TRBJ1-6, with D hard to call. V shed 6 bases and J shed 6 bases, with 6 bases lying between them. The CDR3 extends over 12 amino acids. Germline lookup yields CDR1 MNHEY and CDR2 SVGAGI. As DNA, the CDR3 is TGTGCCAGCAGGACTCTTAATTCACCCCTCCACTTT. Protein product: CASRTLNSPLHF.

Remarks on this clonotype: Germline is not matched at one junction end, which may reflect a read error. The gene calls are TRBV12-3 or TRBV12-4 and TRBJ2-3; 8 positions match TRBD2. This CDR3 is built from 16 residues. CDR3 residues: CASSTVGRAITDTKYF. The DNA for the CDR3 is TGTGCCAGCAGTACCGTCGGGAGGGCCATCACAGATACGAAGTATTTT.